The rows below give T cell receptor beta chains drawn from one sample of a study of persistence of HIV-infected CD4 T cells. Assay used: immunoSEQ multiplex PCR; TCRdb lists only in-frame clones, some missing. The sample carries around 9,200 clones, approximately 82% recorded once. These receptors have no identified antigens. This specimen consisted of CD4+ T cells sorted from PBMCs after approximately 18-hour stimulation, obtained from a patient who received antiretroviral therapy. Source of these receptors: an adult woman with HIV who was CMV-seropositive. Both conserved end residues are part of each CDR3. Each record gives: CDR3 DNA, CDR3 protein, CDR3 length, clone size, J gene, D gene, V gene. D genes are given only for firm matches. The listing skips clone size in some rows; elsewhere it reads once, few, many or a size class.

TGCGCCAGCAGCCAAGAGCGAGGCAGGGGGCCGACTTTC | CASSQERGRGPTF | 13 | NA | TRBJ2-6 | TRBD1 | TRBV4-3
TGTACAGGGTGTCAGACTGAAGCTTTCTTT | CTGCQTEAFF | 10 | few | TRBJ1-1 | NA | TRBV9
TGTGCCAGCAGCTTGGTGACAGCGGGGTGGGACACTGAAGCTTTCTTT | CASSLVTAGWDTEAFF | 16 | NA | TRBJ1-1 | NA | TRBV5-6
TGTGCCAGCAGTATACTAGCGGGAGTTCGAGAGACCCAGTACTTC | CASSILAGVRETQYF | 15 | once | TRBJ2-5 | TRBD2 | TRBV2
TGTGCCAGCAGCTTAGGGACTAGCGGGGGGACCCGCTCCTACGAGCAGTACTTC | CASSLGTSGGTRSYEQYF | 18 | NA | TRBJ2-7 | TRBD2 | TRBV7-2
TGCGCCAGCAGCTCGTCAGGCCACGAGCAGTACTTC | CASSSSGHEQYF | 12 | NA | TRBJ2-7 | NA | TRBV5-1
TGTGCCAGCAGCCCTGACTACAATGAGCAGTTCTTC | CASSPDYNEQFF | 12 | NA | TRBJ2-1 | NA | TRBV3-1/TRBV3-2
TGTGCCAGCAGAGACCGGGGGGGCGAGCAGTACTTC | CASRDRGGEQYF | 12 | NA | TRBJ2-7 | TRBD2 | TRBV6-5
TGCGCCAGCAGCACTCCAGATTCCTACGAGCAGTACTTC | CASSTPDSYEQYF | 13 | NA | TRBJ2-7 | NA | TRBV5-1
TGTGCCAGCAGCCTTCGAGCGGGAGGGCCAGATACGCAGTATTTT | CASSLRAGGPDTQYF | 15 | NA | TRBJ2-3 | TRBD2 | TRBV3-1/TRBV3-2
TGTGCCAGCAGCCGACAGTATGGCTACACCTTC | CASSRQYGYTF | 11 | NA | TRBJ1-2 | NA | TRBV28
TGTGCCAGCAGCTTGGCGGGCAGGGCCAATTCACCCCTCCACTTT | CASSLAGRANSPLHF | 15 | NA | TRBJ1-6 | NA | TRBV5-4
TGTGCCAGCAGCTTAGGACTAGCGGCCTCCTACGAGCAGTACTTC | CASSLGLAASYEQYF | 15 | NA | TRBJ2-7 | TRBD2 | TRBV9
TGTGCCTGGAGTCCCCAGTACACCGGGGAGCTGTTTTTT | CAWSPQYTGELFF | 13 | NA | TRBJ2-2 | NA | TRBV30
TGTGCCAGCAGTGTTGGGACAGGTACCTACGAGCAGTACTTC | CASSVGTGTYEQYF | 14 | NA | TRBJ2-7 | TRBD1 | TRBV2
TGTGCCAGTAGTATAGCGTTAGGGGGAACCGGGGAGCTGTTTTTT | CASSIALGGTGELFF | 15 | few | TRBJ2-2 | NA | TRBV19
TGCGCCAGCAGAAAGGACCCCTCTGGAAACACCATATATTTT | CASRKDPSGNTIYF | 14 | NA | TRBJ1-3 | NA | TRBV5-1
TGCGCCAGCAGCCCCGGGACAGCCTACGAGCAGTACTTC | CASSPGTAYEQYF | 13 | NA | TRBJ2-7 | TRBD1 | TRBV5-1
TGTGCCTGGGCTCCGGGCCGGTTGGATTCTACTGAAGCTTTCTTT | CAWAPGRLDSTEAFF | 15 | few | TRBJ1-1 | NA | TRBV30
TGTGCCACCAGTGATTTGAGGCAGGCTGGAAACACCATATATTTT | CATSDLRQAGNTIYF | 15 | NA | TRBJ1-3 | NA | TRBV24-1
TGTGCCAGCAGTGTTAATGAGCAGTTCTTC | CASSVNEQFF | 10 | few | TRBJ2-1 | NA | TRBV2
TGTGCCAGCAGTTGGACAGGGGCGCATCTCCACTTT | CASSWTGAHLHF | 12 | NA | TRBJ1-6 | TRBD1 | TRBV6-5
TGTGCCAGCAGCCCGGACAGGGGGAACACTGAAGCTTTCTTT | CASSPDRGNTEAFF | 14 | NA | TRBJ1-1 | TRBD1 | TRBV7-8
TGTGCCAGCAGCTTTACCGGGACAGCCGATCCCCTCCACTTT | CASSFTGTADPLHF | 14 | NA | TRBJ1-6 | TRBD1 | TRBV7-2
TGTGCCAGCAGCTCGACTAGCGGGAGGACCAATGAGCAGTTCTTC | CASSSTSGRTNEQFF | 15 | NA | TRBJ2-1 | TRBD2 | TRBV7-9
TGTGCCAGCGGCACAAGGAACACTGAAGCTTTCTTT | CASGTRNTEAFF | 12 | NA | TRBJ1-1 | NA | TRBV28
TGCAGTGCGAGTGACTCCAGGAGGGCTTTCTTT | CSASDSRRAFF | 11 | NA | TRBJ1-1 | NA | TRBV20-1
TGTGCCAGTAGTATGCAGGGCTACGAGCAGTACTTC | CASSMQGYEQYF | 12 | NA | TRBJ2-7 | NA | TRBV19
TGTGCCAGCAGCTCCGGGTTTGGAGGGAGGGGGACCCAGTACTTC | CASSSGFGGRGTQYF | 15 | NA | TRBJ2-5 | TRBD2 | TRBV7-2
TGTGCCAGCAACCGACAGGGGCGAGACGAGCAGTACTTC | CASNRQGRDEQYF | 13 | few | TRBJ2-7 | TRBD1 | TRBV7-9
TGTGCCAGCAGTTACTCGCAGGACCTAGGAAACACCATATATTTT | CASSYSQDLGNTIYF | 15 | NA | TRBJ1-3 | NA | TRBV6-5
TGTGCCAGTAGTATGGACAGGAGGAACACCGGGGAGCTGTTTTTT | CASSMDRRNTGELFF | 15 | NA | TRBJ2-2 | TRBD1 | TRBV19